These T cell receptor beta chains were read from a single sample in a study of blood T cell repertoires in COVID-19. Sequencing was performed with immunoSEQ multiplex PCR; in TCRdb, only in-frame clones are kept and a portion is missing. This table has 200,000 to 250,000 clones, roughly 81% appearing once. Sequencing was done on a sample of peripheral blood. These receptors were taken from a woman of 80 years or more with COVID-19, enrolled during active disease. The CDR3 runs from the conserved cysteine through the conserved F or W. D genes are given only for firm matches. The size entry is marked missing in some rows and otherwise reads once, few, many or a size class.

TRBV6-6,TRBJ2-6,-,-,CASSLGQGSGANVLTF,TGTGCCAGCAGTTTAGGGCAGGGGAGTGGGGCCAACGTCCTGACTTTC
TRBV5-1,TRBJ2-3,-,TRBD2,CASSLEASGGNRTITDTQYF,TGCGCCAGCAGCTTGGAGGCTAGCGGGGGGAATAGAACCATCACAGATACGCAGTATTTT
TRBV19,TRBJ2-3,-,TRBD2,CASSIDRISGREYF,TGTGCCAGTAGTATAGATCGAATTAGCGGGAGGGAGTATTTT
TRBV4-2,TRBJ1-2,-,-,CASSQDGGGSYGYTF,TGTGCCAGCAGCCAAGATGGGGGGGGCTCCTATGGCTACACCTTC
TRBV28,TRBJ2-1,-,-,CASSLSHNEQFF,TGTGCCAGCAGTTTATCCCATAATGAGCAGTTCTTC
TRBV5-1,TRBJ1-1,-,-,CASSLVGGEAFF,TGCGCCAGCAGCTTGGTCGGCGGTGAAGCTTTCTTT
TRBV5-6,TRBJ2-2,-,-,CASSYGGGFNTGELFF,TGTGCCAGCAGCTACGGTGGGGGGTTTAACACCGGGGAGCTGTTTTTT
TRBV7-2,TRBJ1-4,-,-,CASSLGFGAGEEKLFF,TGTGCCAGCAGCTTAGGATTTGGGGCGGGGGAAGAAAAACTGTTTTTT
TRBV5-1,TRBJ2-7,-,-,CASRKMGGGPSVEQYF,TGCGCCAGCAGAAAAATGGGGGGGGGCCCGAGCGTGGAGCAGTACTTC
TRBV27,TRBJ1-2,-,TRBD1,CASSLGDRAVYGYTF,TGTGCCAGCAGTTTGGGGGACAGGGCGGTCTATGGCTACACCTTC
TRBV7-6,TRBJ1-2,-,TRBD1,CASRSRGGRGDGYTF,TGTGCCAGCAGATCTCGGGGTGGCAGGGGGGATGGCTACACCTTC
TRBV11-1,TRBJ2-1,few,TRBD2,CASSRSGSSYNEQFF,TGTGCCAGTTCACGTAGCGGGAGCTCCTACAATGAGCAGTTCTTC
TRBV6-2/TRBV6-3,TRBJ2-1,-,-,CASSRFYRPRGYNEQFF,TGTGCCAGCAGCCGCTTTTACCGCCCAAGGGGTTACAATGAGCAGTTCTTC
TRBV6-8,TRBJ1-2,-,TRBD1,CASRLQGSDGYTF,TGTGCCAGCAGATTACAGGGGAGCGATGGCTACACCTTC
TRBV24-1,TRBJ2-1,once,TRBD1,CATSRQGYNEQFF,TGTGCCACCAGTAGACAGGGTTACAATGAGCAGTTCTTC
TRBV2,TRBJ2-3,-,-,CASSESRSTDTQYF,TGTGCCAGCAGTGAAAGCAGGAGCACAGATACGCAGTATTTT
TRBV27,TRBJ1-1,-,-,CASSPREGSAEAFF,TGTGCCAGCAGTCCTAGGGAGGGGAGCGCTGAAGCTTTCTTT